This TCR beta chain was captured by sequencing in a study of radiotherapy plus CTLA-4 blockade in lung cancer. Study context: Objective responses were seen in over 15% of patients, disease control in approximately 29%. Whole-study findings and limits: Interferon-beta and early blood T cell clone dynamics reportedly predicted response best. After treatment with radiotherapy plus ipilimumab, TCR clones that came from the tumor expanded in blood.

Clones were sequenced by immunoSEQ multiplex PCR, and TCRdb holds only the in-frame ones, with some missing. The sample shows 45,000 to 55,000 clones, around 77% of them seen only once. Participants had chemo-refractory metastatic non-small-cell lung cancer and were treated with focal radiation plus ipilimumab CTLA-4 blockade. As to this clone: Its antigen is not identified.

The TCR was taken from a human donor with non-small cell lung cancer who had stable disease on radiotherapy plus ipilimumab. Sequenced material: peripheral blood, taken from a patient treated with radiotherapy plus ipilimumab.

The CDR3 protein is CASRGTGPSYEQYV. CDR3 DNA sequence: TGTGCCAGCAGGGGAACGGGACCATCCTACGAGCAGTACGTC. This chain links TRBV6-1 with TRBJ2-7; perhaps D is TRBD1 or TRBD2 (5 bases each). Trimming removed 6 bases at V and 1 base at J, with 13 bases between. CDR1 MNHNS and CDR2 SASEGT come from the germline V gene. This CDR3 is built from 14 residues.